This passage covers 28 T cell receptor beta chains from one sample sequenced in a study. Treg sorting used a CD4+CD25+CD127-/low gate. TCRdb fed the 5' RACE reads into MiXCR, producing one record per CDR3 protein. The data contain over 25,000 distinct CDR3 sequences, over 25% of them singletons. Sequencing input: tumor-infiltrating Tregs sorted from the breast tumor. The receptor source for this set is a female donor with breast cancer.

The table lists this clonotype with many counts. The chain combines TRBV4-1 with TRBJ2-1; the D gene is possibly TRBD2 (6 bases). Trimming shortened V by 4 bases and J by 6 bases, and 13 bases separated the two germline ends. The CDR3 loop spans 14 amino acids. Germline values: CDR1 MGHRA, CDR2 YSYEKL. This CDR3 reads CASSPGLLGNEQFF. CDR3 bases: TGCGCCAGCAGCCCGGGACTCCTGGGCAATGAGCAGTTCTTC.

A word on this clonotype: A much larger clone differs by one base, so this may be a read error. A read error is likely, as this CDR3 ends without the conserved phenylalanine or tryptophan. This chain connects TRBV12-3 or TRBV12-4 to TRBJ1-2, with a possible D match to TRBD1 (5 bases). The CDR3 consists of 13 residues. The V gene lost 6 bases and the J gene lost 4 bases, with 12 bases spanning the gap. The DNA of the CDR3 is TGTGCCAGCAGCGACCGGGGGGTCTATGGCTACACCATC. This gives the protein CASSDRGVYGYTI.

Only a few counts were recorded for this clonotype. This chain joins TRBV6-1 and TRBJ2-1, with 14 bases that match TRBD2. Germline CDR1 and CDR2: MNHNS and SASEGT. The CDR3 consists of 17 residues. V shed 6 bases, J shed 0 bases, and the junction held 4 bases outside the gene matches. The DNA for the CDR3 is TGTGCCAGCAGACACGGGACTAGCGGGAGCTCCTACAATGAGCAGTTCTTC. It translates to CASRHGTSGSSYNEQFF.

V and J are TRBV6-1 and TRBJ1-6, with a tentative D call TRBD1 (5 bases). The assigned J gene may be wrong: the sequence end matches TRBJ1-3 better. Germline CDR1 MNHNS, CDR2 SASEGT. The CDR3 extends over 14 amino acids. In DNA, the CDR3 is TGTGCCAGCACGCGGGGGGATGCTGGAAACACCATATATTTT. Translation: CASTRGDAGNTIYF.

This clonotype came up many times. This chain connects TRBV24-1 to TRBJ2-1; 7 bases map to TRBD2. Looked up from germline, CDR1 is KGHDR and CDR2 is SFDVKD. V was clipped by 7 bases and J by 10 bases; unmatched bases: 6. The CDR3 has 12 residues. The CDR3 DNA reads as TGTGCCACCAGCCCTAGCGGCGTGGAGCAGTTCTTC. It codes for CATSPSGVEQFF.

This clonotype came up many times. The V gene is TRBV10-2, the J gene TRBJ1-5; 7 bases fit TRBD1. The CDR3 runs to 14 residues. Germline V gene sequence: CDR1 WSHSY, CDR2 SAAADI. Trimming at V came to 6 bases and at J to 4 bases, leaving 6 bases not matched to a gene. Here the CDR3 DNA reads TGCGCCAGCAGCAAAGGGGGCGAGAATCAGCCCCAGCATTTT. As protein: CASSKGGENQPQHF.

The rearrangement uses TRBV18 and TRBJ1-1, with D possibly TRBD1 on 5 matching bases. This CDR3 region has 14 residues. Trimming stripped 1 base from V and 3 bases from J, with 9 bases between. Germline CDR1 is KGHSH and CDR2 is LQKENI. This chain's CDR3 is CASSPRGGDTEAFF. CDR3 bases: TGTGCCAGCTCACCACGGGGAGGGGACACTGAAGCTTTCTTT.

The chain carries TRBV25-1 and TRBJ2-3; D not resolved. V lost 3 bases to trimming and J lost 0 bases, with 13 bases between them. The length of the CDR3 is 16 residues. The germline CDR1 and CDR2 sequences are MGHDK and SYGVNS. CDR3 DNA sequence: TGTGCCAGCAGTGACAAGACTGTGATTAGCACAGATACGCAGTATTTT. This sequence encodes CASSDKTVISTDTQYF.

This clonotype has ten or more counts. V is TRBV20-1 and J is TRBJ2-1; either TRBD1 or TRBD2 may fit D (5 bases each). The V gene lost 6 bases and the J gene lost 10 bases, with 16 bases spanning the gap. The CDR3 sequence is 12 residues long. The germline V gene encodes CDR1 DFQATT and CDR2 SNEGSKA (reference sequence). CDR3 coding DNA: TGCAGTGCGGGGCCCGGACTTTGGGAGCAGTTCTTC. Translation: CSAGPGLWEQFF.

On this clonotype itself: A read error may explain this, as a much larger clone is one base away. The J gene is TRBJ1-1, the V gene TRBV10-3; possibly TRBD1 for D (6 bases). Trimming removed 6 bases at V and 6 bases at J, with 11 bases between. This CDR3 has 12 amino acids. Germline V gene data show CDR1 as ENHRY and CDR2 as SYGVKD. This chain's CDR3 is CAISGAGAEAFF. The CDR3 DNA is TGTGCCATCAGCGGAGCAGGGGCTGAAGCTTTCTTT.

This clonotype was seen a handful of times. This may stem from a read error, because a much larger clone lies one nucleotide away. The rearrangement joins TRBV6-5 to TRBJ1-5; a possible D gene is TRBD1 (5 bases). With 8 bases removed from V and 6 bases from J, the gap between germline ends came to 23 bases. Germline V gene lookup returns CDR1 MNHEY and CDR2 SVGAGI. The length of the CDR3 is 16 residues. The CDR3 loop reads CASRATGRGRVQPQHF. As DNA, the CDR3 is TGTGCCAGCCGCGCGACGGGACGGGGAAGGGTTCAGCCCCAGCATTTT.

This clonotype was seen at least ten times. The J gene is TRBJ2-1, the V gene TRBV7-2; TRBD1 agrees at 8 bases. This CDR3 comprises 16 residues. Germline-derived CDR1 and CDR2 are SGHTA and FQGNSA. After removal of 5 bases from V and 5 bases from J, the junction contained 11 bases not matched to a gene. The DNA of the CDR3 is TGTGCCAGCAGCCCCCGGCCGCAGGGGGCAAACAATGAGCAGTTCTTC. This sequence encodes CASSPRPQGANNEQFF.

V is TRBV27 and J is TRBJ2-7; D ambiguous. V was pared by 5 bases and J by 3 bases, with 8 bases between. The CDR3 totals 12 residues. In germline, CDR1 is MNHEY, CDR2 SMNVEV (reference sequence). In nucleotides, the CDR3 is TGTGCCAGCAGTGGTCTGGGCTACGAGCAGTACTTC. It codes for CASSGLGYEQYF.

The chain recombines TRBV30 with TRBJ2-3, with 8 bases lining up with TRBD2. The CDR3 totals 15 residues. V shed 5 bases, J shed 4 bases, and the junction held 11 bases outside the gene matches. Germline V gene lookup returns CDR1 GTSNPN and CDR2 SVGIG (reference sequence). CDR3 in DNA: TGTGCCTGGTCCAGCAGCGGGAGCTTTTCAGATACGCAGTATTTT. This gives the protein CAWSSSGSFSDTQYF.

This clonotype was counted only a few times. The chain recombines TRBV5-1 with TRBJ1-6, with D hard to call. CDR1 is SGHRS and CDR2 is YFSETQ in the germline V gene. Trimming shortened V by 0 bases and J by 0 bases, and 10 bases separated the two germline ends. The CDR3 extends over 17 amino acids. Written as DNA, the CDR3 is TGCGCCAGCAGCTTGGATGAGAGGAGCTCCTATAATTCACCCCTCCACTTT. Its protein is CASSLDERSSYNSPLHF.

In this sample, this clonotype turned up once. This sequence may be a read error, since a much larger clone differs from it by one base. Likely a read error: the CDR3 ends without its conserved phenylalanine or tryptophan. Here the CDR3 DNA reads TGTGCCAGCAGTGTGAGCACAGATACGCAGTATTCT. Amino acids: CASSVSTDTQYS. This chain joins TRBV2 and TRBJ2-3; D is unresolved. Germline V lookup: CDR1 SNHLY, CDR2 FYNNEI. The length of the CDR3 is 12 residues. Trimming pared 4 bases from V and 0 bases from J, leaving 2 bases between.

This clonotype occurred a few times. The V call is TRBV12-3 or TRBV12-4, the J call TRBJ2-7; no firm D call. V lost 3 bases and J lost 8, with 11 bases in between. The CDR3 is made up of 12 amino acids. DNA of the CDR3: TGTGCCAGCAGTTTCCCGCCCGACCAGCAGTACTTC. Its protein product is CASSFPPDQQYF.

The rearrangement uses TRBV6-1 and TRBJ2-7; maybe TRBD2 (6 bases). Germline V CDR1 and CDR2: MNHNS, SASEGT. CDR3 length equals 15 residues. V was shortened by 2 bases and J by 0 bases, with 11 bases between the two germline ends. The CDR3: CASSETGLLSYEQYF. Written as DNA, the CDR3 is TGTGCCAGCAGTGAAACGGGACTGCTCTCCTACGAGCAGTACTTC.

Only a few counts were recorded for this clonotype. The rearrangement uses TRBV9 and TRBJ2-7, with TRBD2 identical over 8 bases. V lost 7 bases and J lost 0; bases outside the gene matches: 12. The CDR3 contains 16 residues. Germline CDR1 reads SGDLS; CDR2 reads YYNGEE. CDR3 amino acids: CASSPGPGGSSYEQYF. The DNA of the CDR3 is TGTGCCAGCTCCCCCGGGCCGGGAGGGAGCTCCTACGAGCAGTACTTC.

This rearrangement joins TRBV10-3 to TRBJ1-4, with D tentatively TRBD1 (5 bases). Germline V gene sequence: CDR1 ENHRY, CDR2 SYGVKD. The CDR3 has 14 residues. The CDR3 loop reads CVSSARQRSEKLFF. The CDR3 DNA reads TGTGTCTCATCGGCGAGACAGCGGAGTGAAAAACTGTTTTTT.

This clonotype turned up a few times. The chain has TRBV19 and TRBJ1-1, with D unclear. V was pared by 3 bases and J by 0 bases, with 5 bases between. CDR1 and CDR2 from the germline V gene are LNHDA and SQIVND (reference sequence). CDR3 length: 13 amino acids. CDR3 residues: CASSIGVNTEAFF. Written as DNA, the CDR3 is TGTGCCAGTAGTATTGGGGTGAACACTGAAGCTTTCTTT.

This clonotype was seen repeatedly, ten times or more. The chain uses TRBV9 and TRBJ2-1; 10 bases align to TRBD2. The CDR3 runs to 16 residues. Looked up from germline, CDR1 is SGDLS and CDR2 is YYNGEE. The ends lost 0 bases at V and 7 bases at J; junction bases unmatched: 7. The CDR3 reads CASSVASGRADNEQFF. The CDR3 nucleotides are TGTGCCAGCAGCGTAGCCAGCGGGAGGGCCGATAATGAGCAGTTCTTC.

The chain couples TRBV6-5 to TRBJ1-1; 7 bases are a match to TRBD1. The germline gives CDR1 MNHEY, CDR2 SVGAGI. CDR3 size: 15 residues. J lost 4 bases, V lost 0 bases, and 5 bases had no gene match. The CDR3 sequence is CASSYSISGGTEAFF. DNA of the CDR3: TGTGCCAGCAGTTACTCGATTTCAGGGGGCACTGAAGCTTTCTTT.

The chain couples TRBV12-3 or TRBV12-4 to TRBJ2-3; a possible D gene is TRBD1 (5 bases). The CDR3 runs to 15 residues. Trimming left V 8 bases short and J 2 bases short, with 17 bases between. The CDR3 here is CASGFERQITDTQYF. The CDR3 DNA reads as TGTGCCAGCGGGTTCGAGCGACAGATCACAGATACGCAGTATTTT.

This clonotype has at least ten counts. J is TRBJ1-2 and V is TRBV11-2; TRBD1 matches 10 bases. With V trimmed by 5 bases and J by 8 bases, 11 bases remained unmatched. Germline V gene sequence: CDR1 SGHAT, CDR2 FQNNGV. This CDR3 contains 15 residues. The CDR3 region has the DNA TGTGCCAGCAGCCGGGGACAGGGGCCCACTAGGGGCTACACCTTC. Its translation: CASSRGQGPTRGYTF.

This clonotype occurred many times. The CDR3: CASTVVLTRNNEQFF. DNA of the CDR3: TGTGCCAGCACCGTTGTACTAACCCGGAACAATGAGCAGTTCTTC. J is TRBJ2-1 and V is TRBV12-3 or TRBV12-4; D is uncertain. The CDR3 has 15 amino acids. The ends were cut back, 7 bases at V and 5 bases at J, with 18 bases in the middle.

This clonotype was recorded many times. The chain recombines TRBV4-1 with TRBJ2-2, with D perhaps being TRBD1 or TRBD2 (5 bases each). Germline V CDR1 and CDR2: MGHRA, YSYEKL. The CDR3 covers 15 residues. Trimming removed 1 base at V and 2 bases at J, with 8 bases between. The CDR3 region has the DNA TGCGCCAGCAGCCAAGGAGGGGTCAACACCGGGGAGCTGTTTTTT. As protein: CASSQGGVNTGELFF.

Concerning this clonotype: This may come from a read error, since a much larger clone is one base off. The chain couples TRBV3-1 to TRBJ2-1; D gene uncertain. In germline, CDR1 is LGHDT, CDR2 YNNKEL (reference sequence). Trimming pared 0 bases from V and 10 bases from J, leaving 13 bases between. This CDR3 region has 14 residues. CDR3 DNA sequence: TGTGCCAGCAGCCAAGATAAAGTTAGACCGGAGCAGTTCTTC. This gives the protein CASSQDKVRPEQFF.